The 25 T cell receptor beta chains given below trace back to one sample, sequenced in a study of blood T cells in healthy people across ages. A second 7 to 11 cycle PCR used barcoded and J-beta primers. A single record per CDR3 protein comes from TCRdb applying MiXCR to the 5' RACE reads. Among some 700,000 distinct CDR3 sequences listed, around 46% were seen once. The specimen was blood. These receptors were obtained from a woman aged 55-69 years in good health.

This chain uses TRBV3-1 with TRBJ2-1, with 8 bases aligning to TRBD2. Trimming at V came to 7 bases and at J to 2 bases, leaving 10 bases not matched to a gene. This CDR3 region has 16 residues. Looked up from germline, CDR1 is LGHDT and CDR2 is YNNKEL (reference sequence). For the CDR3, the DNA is TGTGCCAGCACCGAAGAGGCGGGGGGTGCCTACAATGAGCAGTTCTTC. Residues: CASTEEAGGAYNEQFF.

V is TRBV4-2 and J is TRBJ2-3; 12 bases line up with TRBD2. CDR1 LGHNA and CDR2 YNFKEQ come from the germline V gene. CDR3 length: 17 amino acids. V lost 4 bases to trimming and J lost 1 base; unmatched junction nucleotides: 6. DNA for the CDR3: TGTGCCAGCAGCCGACTTGGACTAGCGGGACGCACAGATACGCAGTATTTT. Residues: CASSRLGLAGRTDTQYF.

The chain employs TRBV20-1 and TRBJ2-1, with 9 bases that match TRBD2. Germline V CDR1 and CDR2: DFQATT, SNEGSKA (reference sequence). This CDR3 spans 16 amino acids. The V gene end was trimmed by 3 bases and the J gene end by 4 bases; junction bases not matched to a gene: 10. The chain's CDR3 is CSARGRAGGAYNEQFF. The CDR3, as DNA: TGCAGTGCTAGGGGACGAGCGGGAGGAGCTTACAATGAGCAGTTCTTC.

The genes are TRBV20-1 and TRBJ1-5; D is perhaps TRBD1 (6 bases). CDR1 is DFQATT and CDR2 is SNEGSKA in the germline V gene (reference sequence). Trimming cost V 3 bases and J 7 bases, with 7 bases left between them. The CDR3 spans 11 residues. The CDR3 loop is CSASGGQPQHF. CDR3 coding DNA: TGCAGTGCTAGTGGGGGCCAGCCCCAGCATTTT.

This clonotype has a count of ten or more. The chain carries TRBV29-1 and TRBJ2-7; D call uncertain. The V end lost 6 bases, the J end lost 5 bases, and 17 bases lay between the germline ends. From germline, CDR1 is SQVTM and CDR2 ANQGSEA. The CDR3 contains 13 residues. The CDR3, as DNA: TGCAGCGTGGGAAGGAGTCCGCAGGACGAGCAGTACTTC. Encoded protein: CSVGRSPQDEQYF.

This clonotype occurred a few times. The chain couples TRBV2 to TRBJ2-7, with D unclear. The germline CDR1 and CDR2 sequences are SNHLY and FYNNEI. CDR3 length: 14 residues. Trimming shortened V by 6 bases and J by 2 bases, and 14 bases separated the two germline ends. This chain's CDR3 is CASSPLEITYEQYF. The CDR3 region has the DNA TGTGCCAGCAGCCCTCTGGAAATCACCTACGAGCAGTACTTC.

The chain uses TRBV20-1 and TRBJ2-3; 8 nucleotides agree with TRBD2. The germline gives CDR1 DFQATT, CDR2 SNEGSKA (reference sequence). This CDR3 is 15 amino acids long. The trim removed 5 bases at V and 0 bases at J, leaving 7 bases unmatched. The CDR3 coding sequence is TGCAGTGCTTCTACTCCTAGCGGGAGCACAGATACGCAGTATTTT. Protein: CSASTPSGSTDTQYF.

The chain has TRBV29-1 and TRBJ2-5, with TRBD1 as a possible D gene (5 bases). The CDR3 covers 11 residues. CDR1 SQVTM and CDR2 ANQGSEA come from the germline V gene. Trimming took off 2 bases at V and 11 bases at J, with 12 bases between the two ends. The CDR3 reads CSVESSRVQYF. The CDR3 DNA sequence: TGCAGCGTTGAATCTTCCAGGGTTCAGTACTTC.

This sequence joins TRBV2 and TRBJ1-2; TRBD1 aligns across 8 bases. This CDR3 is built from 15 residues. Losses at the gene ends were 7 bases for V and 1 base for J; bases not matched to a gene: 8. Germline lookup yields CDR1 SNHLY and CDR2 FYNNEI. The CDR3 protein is CASTKGTGLNYGYTF. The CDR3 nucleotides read TGTGCCAGCACTAAGGGGACAGGACTTAACTATGGCTACACCTTC.

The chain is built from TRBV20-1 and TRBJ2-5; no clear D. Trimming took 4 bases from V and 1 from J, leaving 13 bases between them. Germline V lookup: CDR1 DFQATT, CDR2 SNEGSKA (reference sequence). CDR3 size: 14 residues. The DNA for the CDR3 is TGCAGTGCTATAGGCTGGGGTAGCCAAGAGACCCAGTACTTC. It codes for CSAIGWGSQETQYF.

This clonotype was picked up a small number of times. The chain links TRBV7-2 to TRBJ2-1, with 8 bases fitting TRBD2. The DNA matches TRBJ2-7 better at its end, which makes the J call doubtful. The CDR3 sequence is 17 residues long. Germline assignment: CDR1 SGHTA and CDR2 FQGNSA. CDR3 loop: CASSPTAGANTYNEQYF. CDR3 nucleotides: TGTGCCAGCAGCCCCACAGCGGGGGCCAACACCTACAATGAGCAGTACTTC.

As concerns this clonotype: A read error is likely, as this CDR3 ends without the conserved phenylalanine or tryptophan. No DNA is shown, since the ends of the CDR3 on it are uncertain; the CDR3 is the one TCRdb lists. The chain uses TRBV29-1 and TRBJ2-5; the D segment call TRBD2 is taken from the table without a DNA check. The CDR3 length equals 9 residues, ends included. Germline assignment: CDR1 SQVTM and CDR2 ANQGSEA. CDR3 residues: CSVGRQSYN.

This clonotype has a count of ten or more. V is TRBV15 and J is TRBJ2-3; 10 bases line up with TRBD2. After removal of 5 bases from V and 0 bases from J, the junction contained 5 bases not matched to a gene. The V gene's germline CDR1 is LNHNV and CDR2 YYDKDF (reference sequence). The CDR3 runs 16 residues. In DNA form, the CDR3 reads TGTGCCACCAGCGGCGGAGCGGGAGGGAGCACAGATACGCAGTATTTT. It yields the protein CATSGGAGGSTDTQYF.

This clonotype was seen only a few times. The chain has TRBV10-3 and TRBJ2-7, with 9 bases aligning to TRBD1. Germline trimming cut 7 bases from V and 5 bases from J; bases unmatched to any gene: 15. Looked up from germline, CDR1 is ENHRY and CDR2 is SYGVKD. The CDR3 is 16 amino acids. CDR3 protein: CAIIRTGGVVGNEQYF. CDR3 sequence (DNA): TGTGCCATCATCAGAACAGGGGGCGTAGTTGGGAACGAGCAGTACTTC.

In nucleotides, the CDR3 is TGTGCCAGCAGCTCCACCACAGACACGGCCGGGACAGGGAATCAGCCCCAGCATTTT. As protein: CASSSTTDTAGTGNQPQHF. The chain employs TRBV7-9 and TRBJ1-5; 9 bases are a match to TRBD1. V lost 4 bases, J lost 4 bases, and 17 bases stayed unmatched. The CDR3 totals 19 residues. The V gene's germline CDR1 is SEHNR and CDR2 FQNEAQ (reference sequence).

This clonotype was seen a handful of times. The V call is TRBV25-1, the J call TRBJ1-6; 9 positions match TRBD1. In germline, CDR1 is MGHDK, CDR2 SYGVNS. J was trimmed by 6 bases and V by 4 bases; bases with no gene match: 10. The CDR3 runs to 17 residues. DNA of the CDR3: TGTGCCAGCAGTGCGATACAGGGGGCGACGTTTAATTCACCCCTCCACTTT. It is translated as CASSAIQGATFNSPLHF. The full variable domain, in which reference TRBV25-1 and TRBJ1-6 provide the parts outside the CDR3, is EADIYQTPRYLVIGTGKKITLECSQTMGHDKMYWYQQDPGMELHLIHYSYGVNSTEKGDLSSESTVSRIRTEHFPLTLESARPSHTSQYLCASSAIQGATFNSPLHFGNGTRLTVT.

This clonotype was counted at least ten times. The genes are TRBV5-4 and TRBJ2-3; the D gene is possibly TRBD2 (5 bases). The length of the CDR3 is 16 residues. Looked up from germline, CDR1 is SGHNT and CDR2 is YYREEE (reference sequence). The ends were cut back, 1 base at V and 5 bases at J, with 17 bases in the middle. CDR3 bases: TGTGCCAGCAGCTTGTGGGATAGTCCCCGGGAAGATACGCAGTATTTT. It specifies CASSLWDSPREDTQYF. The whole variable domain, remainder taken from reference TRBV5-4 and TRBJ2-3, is ETGVTQSPTHLIKTRGQQVTLRCSSQSGHNTVSWYQQALGQGPQFIFQYYREEENGRGNFPPRFSGLQFPNYSSELNVNALELDDSALYLCASSLWDSPREDTQYFGPGTRLTVL.

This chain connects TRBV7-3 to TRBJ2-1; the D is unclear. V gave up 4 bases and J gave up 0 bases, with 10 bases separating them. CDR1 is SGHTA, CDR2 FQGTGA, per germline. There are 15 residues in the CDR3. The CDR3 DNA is TGTGCCAGCAGCTCCCCCTCGGGCTCCTACAATGAGCAGTTCTTC. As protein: CASSSPSGSYNEQFF.

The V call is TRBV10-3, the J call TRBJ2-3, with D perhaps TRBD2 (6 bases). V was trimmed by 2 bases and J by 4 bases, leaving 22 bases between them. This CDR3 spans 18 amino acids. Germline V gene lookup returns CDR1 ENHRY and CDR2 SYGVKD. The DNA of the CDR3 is TGTGCCATCAGTGAGGGGTCATTGGGCGGGACCCCCGCAGATACGCAGTATTTT. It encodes CAISEGSLGGTPADTQYF.

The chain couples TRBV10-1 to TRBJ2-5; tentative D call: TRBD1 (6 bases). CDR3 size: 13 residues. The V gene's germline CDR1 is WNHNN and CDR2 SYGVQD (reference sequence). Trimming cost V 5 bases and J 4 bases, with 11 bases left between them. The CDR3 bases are TGCGCCAGCAGTCATCAGGGGCGAGAGACCCAGTACTTC. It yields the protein CASSHQGRETQYF.

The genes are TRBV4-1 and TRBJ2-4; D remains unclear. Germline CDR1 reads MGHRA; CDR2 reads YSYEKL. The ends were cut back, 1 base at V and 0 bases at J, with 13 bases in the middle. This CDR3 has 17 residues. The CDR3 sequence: CASSQAWAELAKNIQYF. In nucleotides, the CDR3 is TGCGCCAGCAGCCAAGCTTGGGCAGAACTAGCCAAAAACATTCAGTACTTC.

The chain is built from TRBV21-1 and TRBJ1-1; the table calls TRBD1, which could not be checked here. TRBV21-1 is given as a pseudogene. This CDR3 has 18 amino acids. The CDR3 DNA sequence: TGTGCCAGCAGCAAAAATAGGAGACAGGGTAGGAAGAACACTGAAGCTTTCTTT. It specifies CASSKNRRQGRKNTEAFF.

As DNA, the CDR3 is TGTGCCATCAGCGCCAATCCGGGACAGGGGATTGGTGGGGCCAACGTCCTGACTTTC. This codes for CAISANPGQGIGGANVLTF. The chain uses TRBV10-3 and TRBJ2-6; 10 bases line up with TRBD1. Germline-derived CDR1 and CDR2 are ENHRY and SYGVKD. The junction had 14 bases not matched to a gene; V was cut back by 6 bases and J by 3 bases. The CDR3 runs 19 residues.

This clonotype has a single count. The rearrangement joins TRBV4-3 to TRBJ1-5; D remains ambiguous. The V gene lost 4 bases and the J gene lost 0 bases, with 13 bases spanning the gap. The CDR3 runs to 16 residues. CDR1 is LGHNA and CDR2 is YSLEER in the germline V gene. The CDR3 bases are TGCGCCAGCAGCCCAGGCCACACCTATAGCAATCAGCCCCAGCATTTT. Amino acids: CASSPGHTYSNQPQHF.

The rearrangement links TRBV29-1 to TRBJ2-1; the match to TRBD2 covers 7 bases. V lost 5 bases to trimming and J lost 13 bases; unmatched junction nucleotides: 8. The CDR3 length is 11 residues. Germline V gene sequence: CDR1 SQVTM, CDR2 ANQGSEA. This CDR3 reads CSVRLAETQFF. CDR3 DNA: TGCAGCGTTAGGCTAGCGGAGACCCAGTTCTTC.